Listed below are T cell receptor beta chains from one sample, sequenced in a study of shared clonotypes between healthy human individuals. The data were produced by immunoSEQ multiplex PCR, yet TCRdb's version contains in-frame clones alone and is incomplete. Of roughly 1,500,000 clones in the sample, approximately 98% are singletons; the top ten hold about 0.42%. The sample consisted of naive CD4+ T cells sorted from blood. These receptors all come from a man aged 25 to 45 in good health. Each CDR3 is given with its conserved first and last residue. Fields, in order: V gene, D gene, J gene, clone size, CDR3 DNA, CDR3 protein. The D gene is left open where the match is weak. The size field is filled for only some rows; it gives once, few, many or a size class.

>TRBV5-1|TRBD1|TRBJ1-2|-
TGCGCCAGCAGCCTGGGTACAGGGGTTTTTTCCTACACCTTC
CASSLGTGVFSYTF
>TRBV30|-|TRBJ1-1|-
TGTGCCTGGATTGCCCAGCACGGGTCCCCGAACACTGAAGCTTTCTTT
CAWIAQHGSPNTEAFF
>TRBV28|TRBD1|TRBJ2-7|-
TGTGCCAGCAGTTGGGACAGGGGGCAATACGAGCAGTACTTC
CASSWDRGQYEQYF
>TRBV2|-|TRBJ2-1|-
TGTGCCAGCAGTCCCCCTGACTTGAACAATGAGCAGTTCTTC
CASSPPDLNNEQFF
>TRBV27|TRBD1|TRBJ2-3|-
TGTGCCAGCAGTTTGACAGGGAAGTTGGATACGCAGTATTTT
CASSLTGKLDTQYF
>TRBV7-2|-|TRBJ2-1|-
TGTGCCAGCAGCTTAGCGCTCCGGGCCTACAATGAGCAGTTCTTC
CASSLALRAYNEQFF
>TRBV11-1|TRBD1|TRBJ2-2|-
TGTGCCAGCAGCGGGGGACAGGGGATTACCGGGGAGCTGTTTTTT
CASSGGQGITGELFF
>TRBV7-9|-|TRBJ2-3|-
TGTGCCAGCAGCTTAAAGGGGGGACCCACAGATACGCAGTATTTT
CASSLKGGPTDTQYF
>TRBV9|-|TRBJ2-5|-
TGTGCCAGCAGCGCCCCTGGGGTCAGGGAGACCCAGTACTTC
CASSAPGVRETQYF
>TRBV11-3|-|TRBJ2-2|-
TGTGCCAGCAGCCCCGACAGCACCGGGGAGCTGTTTTTT
CASSPDSTGELFF
>TRBV5-8|TRBD2|TRBJ2-4|-
TGTGCCAGCAGCTCTAGCGGGAGAGGGGGCAAAAACATTCAGTACTTC
CASSSSGRGGKNIQYF
>TRBV5-4|TRBD2|TRBJ2-1|-
TGTGCCAGCAGCACGGGAGGCGGGAGGGCCTACAATGAGCAGTTCTTC
CASSTGGGRAYNEQFF
>TRBV18|-|TRBJ1-6|-
TGTGCCAGCTCGCCGAAGGGTCTACCTTCACCCCTCCACTTT
CASSPKGLPSPLHF
>TRBV5-4|-|TRBJ1-5|-
TGTGCCAGCAGCTTGAGCCCAAATCAGCCCCAGCATTTT
CASSLSPNQPQHF
>TRBV7-2|TRBD2|TRBJ2-1|-
TGTGCCAGCAGCGGCGGGGGGTTGAGTGAGCAGTTCTTC
CASSGGGLSEQFF
>TRBV6-6|-|TRBJ2-7|-
TGTGCCAGCAGGTCCATAGCGACGGGCTACGAGCAGTACTTC
CASRSIATGYEQYF
>TRBV4-1|-|TRBJ2-1|once
TGCGCCAGCACCCGAAGGTTTGGCAGCTACAATGAGCAGTTCTTC
CASTRRFGSYNEQFF
>TRBV2|-|TRBJ1-5|-
TGTGCCAGCAGTGTTGATAACAATCAGCCCCAGCATTTT
CASSVDNNQPQHF
>TRBV7-3|TRBD2|TRBJ2-1|-
TGTGCCAGCAGCCAAACAAAACTTTCAGCGGGAGATTCTTACAATGAGCAGTTCTTC
CASSQTKLSAGDSYNEQFF
>TRBV5-4|-|TRBJ2-3|-
TGTGCCAGCCTTTTACGGGGCAGAAGCACAGATACGCAGTATTTT
CASLLRGRSTDTQYF
>TRBV6-1|-|TRBJ1-2|-
TGTGCCAGCAGTCGGACAAGACGTGGCTACACCTTC
CASSRTRRGYTF
>TRBV7-3|TRBD2|TRBJ2-1|-
TGTGCCAGCAGCTTAACGGGACTAGCGGACTACTACAATGAGCAGTTCTTC
CASSLTGLADYYNEQFF
>TRBV7-6|-|TRBJ2-6|-
TGTGCCAGCAGCCCCCCTAGCTCTGGGGCCAACGTCCTGACTTTC
CASSPPSSGANVLTF
>TRBV27|-|TRBJ2-3|-
TGTGCCAGCAGTTTATTGTCGCTGAATACGCAGTATTTT
CASSLLSLNTQYF
>TRBV2|TRBD2|TRBJ2-7|-
TGTGCCAGCAGTGAAGTCCTAGCGGGAGTCTCCGAGCAGTACTTC
CASSEVLAGVSEQYF
>TRBV2|-|TRBJ1-5|-
TGTGCCAGCAGTCGTCAACAGGGTGCAGCGGGTCAGCCCCAGCATTTT
CASSRQQGAAGQPQHF